This T cell receptor beta chain was recorded in a study of shared clonotypes between healthy human individuals. The CDR3 extends over 17 amino acids. The germline gives CDR1 MGHDK, CDR2 SYGVNS. The junction had 10 bases not matched to a gene; V was cut back by 3 bases and J by 5 bases. Remarks on this clone: The antigen remains undetermined.

Study findings and constraints: Relative to clonotypes present in all four donors, those not shared had lower generation probabilities.

Measured with immunoSEQ multiplex PCR; TCRdb has only the in-frame clones, and not every one. The table lists fewer than 400,000 clones, roughly 70% of them singletons. Nashville, Tennessee was home to all donors, who were Caucasian adults. Sequencing was carried out using memory CD4+ T cells sorted from blood. The subset denotes: CD45RA-negative fraction. The TCR comes from a man younger than 45 in good health. The chain has TRBV25-1 and TRBJ2-3; 11 bases map to TRBD2. CDR3 residues: CASSDHGTSGLKDTQYF. The CDR3 DNA reads TGTGCCAGCAGTGACCACGGGACTAGCGGATTAAAAGATACGCAGTATTTT.